This TCR beta chain was sequenced during a study of vaccination and CD4 T cells after COVID-19. The CDR3 contains 15 residues. The V gene's germline CDR1 is SGHRS and CDR2 YFSETQ. The ends lost 0 bases at V and 4 bases at J; junction bases unmatched: 3. Treatment: roughly ten-day PBMC culture with coronavirus spike peptide pools or control peptides (ViraFEST assay). The unexposed donor's CD4+ T cells were collected before the COVID-19 pandemic (2011-2018). The table lists this clonotype with a count of one. Its antigen is undetermined. Sequencing of the DNA from cultured CD4+ T cells was carried out with the Oncomine TCR Beta short-read assay. In TCRdb, the PCR reads were re-called with MiXCR into one record per CDR3 protein. This repertoire shows roughly 8,100 distinct CDR3 sequences, 45% to 50% found once; its top ten account for 15% to 20%.

The receptor was isolated from a human donor in good health. The chain employs TRBV5-1 and TRBJ2-5, with 10 bases matching TRBD2. Sequenced: CD4+ T cells from blood, cultured in vitro. Here the CDR3 DNA reads TGCGCCAGCAGCTTGGACTTAGCGGGGGGAGAGACCCAGTACTTC. Its translation is CASSLDLAGGETQYF.